The rows below give T cell receptor beta chains drawn from one sample of a study of T cells in Graves' hyperthyroidism and ophthalmopathy. TCRdb recomputed calls from the multiplex PCR reads with MiXCR, one row per CDR3 protein. The sample shows approximately 400,000 distinct CDR3 sequences, over 11% of them seen only once. Sequencing input: blood. These receptors were obtained from a woman in her sixties or seventies with Graves' hyperthyroidism. Both conserved end residues are part of each CDR3. Some rows have no size entry. The others give once, few or many, or a class for an expanded clone.

abundance: many
j_gene: TRBJ2-2
v_gene: TRBV9
CDR3aa: CASSVGLAGTNTGELFF

abundance: once
j_gene: TRBJ2-1
v_gene: TRBV7-2
CDR3aa: CASSRKTGSYNEQFF

abundance: many
j_gene: TRBJ2-1
v_gene: TRBV2
CDR3aa: CASSVSGTSGTSGSVDEQFF

abundance: many
j_gene: TRBJ2-7
v_gene: TRBV10-3
CDR3aa: CAISEFGSYEQYF

abundance: .
j_gene: TRBJ2-5
v_gene: TRBV7-9
CDR3aa: CASSVGLETQYF

abundance: few
j_gene: TRBJ2-7
v_gene: TRBV29-1
CDR3aa: CSVGLAGDYEQYF

abundance: .
j_gene: TRBJ2-1
v_gene: TRBV12-3/TRBV12-4
CDR3aa: CASTGSSYDEQFF

abundance: many
j_gene: TRBJ2-3
v_gene: TRBV20-1
CDR3aa: CSASDSGTSGTDTQYF

abundance: .
j_gene: TRBJ1-3
v_gene: TRBV19
CDR3aa: CASSIRSEISGNTIYF

abundance: few
j_gene: TRBJ2-7
v_gene: TRBV20-1
CDR3aa: CSASGTSGFSYEQYF

abundance: many
j_gene: TRBJ2-7
v_gene: TRBV7-9
CDR3aa: CASSYLPGHSYEQYF

abundance: many
j_gene: TRBJ2-2
v_gene: TRBV6-1
CDR3aa: CASRVGDGAAFNTGELFF

abundance: .
j_gene: TRBJ2-7
v_gene: TRBV29-1
CDR3aa: CSVEDWAGGLYEQYF

abundance: many
j_gene: TRBJ2-1
v_gene: TRBV7-3
CDR3aa: CASSTGLYAEQFF

abundance: many
j_gene: TRBJ1-1
v_gene: TRBV5-1
CDR3aa: CASSPDSHTEAFF

abundance: many
j_gene: TRBJ1-1
v_gene: TRBV10-1
CDR3aa: CASSENTGVTEAFF

abundance: many
j_gene: TRBJ2-7
v_gene: TRBV10-3
CDR3aa: CAISGKQGAYEQYF

abundance: many
j_gene: TRBJ2-1
v_gene: TRBV29-1
CDR3aa: CSVEGASGTSYNEQFF

abundance: .
j_gene: TRBJ2-2
v_gene: TRBV7-9
CDR3aa: CASVTLNTGELFF

abundance: .
j_gene: TRBJ1-1
v_gene: TRBV6-1
CDR3aa: CASSQQKNTEAFF

abundance: many
j_gene: TRBJ1-1
v_gene: TRBV10-3
CDR3aa: CAISETPGRTGTEAFF

abundance: many
j_gene: TRBJ2-7
v_gene: TRBV13
CDR3aa: CASSSRQGNEQYF

abundance: .
j_gene: TRBJ1-4
v_gene: TRBV28
CDR3aa: CASSALGQGSTNEKLFF

abundance: .
j_gene: TRBJ2-5
v_gene: TRBV5-1
CDR3aa: CASSLGGGSETQYF

abundance: few
j_gene: TRBJ1-5
v_gene: TRBV19
CDR3aa: CASTGSPLGQPQHF

abundance: many
j_gene: TRBJ1-2
v_gene: TRBV11-3
CDR3aa: CASSPQTSGYTF

abundance: .
j_gene: TRBJ2-7
v_gene: TRBV19
CDR3aa: CASSMLPRGGAYEQYF

abundance: once
j_gene: TRBJ1-6
v_gene: TRBV28
CDR3aa: CASSEDRVGASPLHF

abundance: few
j_gene: TRBJ2-2
v_gene: TRBV20-1
CDR3aa: CSASTGGSFSEELFF

abundance: many
j_gene: TRBJ2-1
v_gene: TRBV5-1
CDR3aa: CASTPGESIDNEQFF

abundance: many
j_gene: TRBJ1-2
v_gene: TRBV20-1
CDR3aa: CSASRVLGDYTF

abundance: many
j_gene: TRBJ2-7
v_gene: TRBV11-1
CDR3aa: CASSLLGPEYEQYF

abundance: .
j_gene: TRBJ1-2
v_gene: TRBV29-1
CDR3aa: CSVGVYGYTF

abundance: many
j_gene: TRBJ1-5
v_gene: TRBV30
CDR3aa: CAWSLGTGSNQPQHF

abundance: .
j_gene: TRBJ2-2
v_gene: TRBV7-2
CDR3aa: CASSPNSGPGELFF

abundance: .
j_gene: TRBJ2-7
v_gene: TRBV5-1
CDR3aa: CASSQPRTSEYEQYF

abundance: many
j_gene: TRBJ2-7
v_gene: TRBV19
CDR3aa: CASSIPWTSGIGYEQYF

abundance: many
j_gene: TRBJ1-1
v_gene: TRBV18
CDR3aa: CASSPGPLMTEAFF

abundance: many
j_gene: TRBJ2-7
v_gene: TRBV10-3
CDR3aa: CAISEVAGYEQYF

abundance: many
j_gene: TRBJ2-5
v_gene: TRBV12-3/TRBV12-4
CDR3aa: CASSSSGQETQYF

abundance: .
j_gene: TRBJ2-7
v_gene: TRBV6-1
CDR3aa: CASSGYPGGTYEQYF

abundance: many
j_gene: TRBJ1-1
v_gene: TRBV5-1
CDR3aa: CASSWDGQVEAFF

abundance: few
j_gene: TRBJ2-6
v_gene: TRBV6-1
CDR3aa: CASSESPGPGANVLTF

abundance: many
j_gene: TRBJ1-3
v_gene: TRBV11-2
CDR3aa: CASSGLSGSSGNTIYF

abundance: .
j_gene: TRBJ1-2
v_gene: TRBV29-1
CDR3aa: CITNHYGYTF

abundance: few
j_gene: TRBJ1-5
v_gene: TRBV19
CDR3aa: CASSLPFYSNQPQHF

abundance: many
j_gene: TRBJ1-2
v_gene: TRBV7-9
CDR3aa: CASSPWDREENYGYTF

abundance: many
j_gene: TRBJ2-2
v_gene: TRBV12-3/TRBV12-4
CDR3aa: CASSWTPSNTGELFF

abundance: few
j_gene: TRBJ1-6
v_gene: TRBV15
CDR3aa: CATSRGTGPETLHF

abundance: few
j_gene: TRBJ2-6
v_gene: TRBV7-8
CDR3aa: CASSSWGSGANVLTF

abundance: many
j_gene: TRBJ2-5
v_gene: TRBV5-1
CDR3aa: CASSLEAETQYF

abundance: many
j_gene: TRBJ2-1
v_gene: TRBV7-2
CDR3aa: CASKRGGRIGEQFF

abundance: once
j_gene: TRBJ2-6
v_gene: TRBV19
CDR3aa: CASSIGTGAVSGPNVLTF

abundance: many
j_gene: TRBJ1-2
v_gene: TRBV6-1
CDR3aa: CASSRGRDSGYTF

abundance: many
j_gene: TRBJ1-2
v_gene: TRBV20-1
CDR3aa: CSAHRDRGYGYTF

abundance: many
j_gene: TRBJ1-4
v_gene: TRBV18
CDR3aa: CASSIATNEKLFF

abundance: .
j_gene: TRBJ1-2
v_gene: TRBV12-3/TRBV12-4
CDR3aa: CASSPTGVYGYTF

abundance: many
j_gene: TRBJ2-1
v_gene: TRBV24-1
CDR3aa: CATSAGGDYNEQFF

abundance: .
j_gene: TRBJ1-2
v_gene: TRBV2
CDR3aa: CASSVEEHYGYTF

abundance: many
j_gene: TRBJ1-1
v_gene: TRBV5-8
CDR3aa: CASSFKVSANTEAFF